These T cell receptor beta chains were read from a single sample in a study of cytomegalovirus exposure and HLA in healthy donors. Data came from immunoSEQ multiplex PCR; TCRdb stores just in-frame clones and leaves some out. The sample carries about 190,000 clones, 70% to 75% recorded once. The sample consisted of PBMCs. Receptors originate from a woman in her 30s in good health and CMV-seropositive. CDR3s include the opening cysteine and the closing phenylalanine or tryptophan. D genes are given only for firm matches. Size is stated for part of the rows, as once, few or many counts, or as a class when the clone is expanded.

j_call d_call clone_size v_call cdr3_aa cdr3_nt
TRBJ2-5 NA few TRBV5-1 CASMSGHLEETQYF TGCGCCAGCATGAGCGGCCATCTCGAAGAGACCCAGTACTTC
TRBJ1-6 TRBD1 few TRBV4-1 CASSHNPDRISSYNSPLHF TGCGCCAGCAGCCACAACCCGGACAGGATTAGCTCCTATAATTCACCCCTCCACTTT
TRBJ2-7 NA NA TRBV28 CASSENRGLYEQYF TGTGCCAGCAGCGAAAATAGGGGCCTCTACGAGCAGTACTTC
TRBJ2-2 NA NA TRBV18 CASSPGPGNTGELFF TGTGCCAGCTCACCTGGGCCCGGAAACACCGGGGAGCTGTTTTTT
TRBJ2-3 TRBD2 NA TRBV19 CASSIERTSGSPQLTDTQYF TGTGCCAGTAGTATAGAGCGGACTAGCGGGAGTCCTCAACTTACAGATACGCAGTATTTT
TRBJ1-2 NA few TRBV19 CASSMWGGAGYGYTF TGTGCCAGTAGTATGTGGGGGGGCGCTGGCTATGGCTACACCTTC
TRBJ2-7 TRBD2 NA TRBV6-1 CASSEKRETYEQYF TGTGCCAGCAGTGAAAAGCGGGAGACCTACGAGCAGTACTTC
TRBJ2-1 TRBD2 NA TRBV4-2 CASSLGTSGSDEQFF TGTGCCAGCAGCCTAGGGACTAGCGGGTCCGATGAGCAGTTCTTC
TRBJ2-7 TRBD2 NA TRBV5-4 CASSKTGTRTYEQYF TGTGCCAGCAGCAAAACCGGGACTAGAACCTACGAGCAGTACTTC
TRBJ2-7 NA NA TRBV7-9 CASSPKAAGLSYEQYF TGTGCCAGCAGCCCCAAGGCGGCAGGGCTCTCCTACGAGCAGTACTTC
TRBJ2-7 NA once TRBV6-5 CASSDRNSVYEQYF TGTGCCAGCAGTGATCGGAACAGTGTTTACGAGCAGTACTTC
TRBJ1-1 NA NA TRBV28 CASTPIGAGNTEAFF TGTGCCAGCACCCCTATTGGTGCTGGGAACACTGAAGCTTTCTTT
TRBJ1-1 TRBD1 NA TRBV19 CASSTRDSARGTEAFF TGTGCCAGTAGTACACGGGACAGCGCTCGGGGCACTGAAGCTTTCTTT
TRBJ1-5 TRBD1 NA TRBV28 CASSQTLGQGAQPQHF TGTGCCAGCAGTCAAACCCTGGGACAGGGGGCACAGCCCCAGCATTTT
TRBJ2-1 TRBD2 NA TRBV7-9 CASSVSGSVTYNEQFF TGTGCCAGCAGCGTAAGCGGGAGTGTCACCTACAATGAGCAGTTCTTC
TRBJ2-7 TRBD2 few TRBV27 CASRGLAGYEQYF TGTGCCAGCAGAGGTCTAGCGGGATACGAGCAGTACTTC
TRBJ2-1 TRBD2 NA TRBV19 CASSRLAGAYNEQFF TGTGCCAGTAGCCGACTAGCGGGAGCCTACAATGAGCAGTTCTTC
TRBJ1-4 NA NA TRBV2 CASSEWLDINEKLFF TGTGCCAGCAGTGAGTGGCTCGATATAAATGAAAAACTGTTTTTT
TRBJ1-2 NA few TRBV9 CASSVALDNYGYTF TGTGCCAGCAGCGTTGCCCTAGACAACTATGGCTACACCTTC
TRBJ1-1 TRBD1 NA TRBV10-3 CAISGTAGSTFF TGTGCCATCAGCGGGACAGCCGGAAGTACTTTCTTT
TRBJ1-1 TRBD1 NA TRBV7-2 CASSPADRRGTEAFF TGTGCCAGCAGCCCAGCGGACAGGCGGGGCACTGAAGCTTTCTTT
TRBJ2-1 TRBD2 NA TRBV6-5 CASGTSGISYNEQFF TGTGCCAGCGGAACTAGCGGTATCTCCTACAATGAGCAGTTCTTC
TRBJ2-3 NA few TRBV25-1 CASSERTGTDTQYF TGTGCCAGCAGTGAAAGGACAGGCACAGATACGCAGTATTTT
TRBJ1-1 NA NA TRBV6-1 CASSETGTTEAFF TGTGCCAGCAGCGAAACAGGGACCACTGAAGCTTTCTTT
TRBJ2-3 NA NA TRBV5-1 CASSSRGGTDTQYF TGCGCCAGCAGCTCCCGAGGGGGTACAGATACGCAGTATTTT
TRBJ2-7 TRBD1 NA TRBV5-1 CASTDRPNGYEQYF TGCGCCAGTACGGACAGGCCCAATGGGTACGAGCAGTACTTC
TRBJ2-4 TRBD2 NA TRBV9 CASSETSGRTGNIQYF TGTGCCAGCAGCGAGACTAGCGGGAGGACAGGAAACATTCAGTACTTC
TRBJ2-2 TRBD2 few TRBV2 CASTDPGRTGELFF TGTGCCAGCACCGACCCCGGGAGGACCGGGGAGCTGTTTTTT
TRBJ2-3 TRBD2 NA TRBV7-9 CASSVVQGLLAPRDTQYF TGTGCCAGCAGCGTCGTCCAGGGACTACTAGCCCCGCGAGATACGCAGTATTTT
TRBJ2-7 NA NA TRBV19 CASSTGINEQYF TGTGCCAGTAGTACGGGGATAAACGAGCAGTACTTC
TRBJ2-7 NA NA TRBV7-9 CASSQIDFPSYEQYF TGTGCCAGCAGCCAAATCGACTTTCCTTCCTACGAGCAGTACTTC
TRBJ2-7 NA once TRBV21-1 CASSTGTGQGNYEQYF TGTGCCAGCAGCACCGGAACGGGACAGGGGAACTACGAGCAGTACTTC
TRBJ1-1 NA NA TRBV5-1 CASSLGQGKNTEAFF TGCGCCAGCAGCTTGGGCCAGGGAAAGAACACTGAAGCTTTCTTT
TRBJ2-7 NA NA TRBV6-5 CASSYTGEQYF TGTGCCAGCAGTTACACGGGGGAGCAGTACTTC
TRBJ2-3 NA NA TRBV5-1 CASSFYPGTSTDTQYF TGCGCCAGCAGTTTTTACCCCGGGACTAGCACAGATACGCAGTATTTT
TRBJ2-7 TRBD2 NA TRBV4-1 CASSHRYPDKLAGVYEQYF TGCGCCAGCAGCCATCGCTACCCGGATAAATTAGCGGGAGTCTACGAGCAGTACTTC
TRBJ2-7 NA NA TRBV7-6 CASSPFAGTYEQYF TGTGCCAGCAGCCCCTTTGCGGGGACCTACGAGCAGTACTTC
TRBJ2-2 TRBD1 NA TRBV14 CASSRDSYTGELFF TGTGCCAGCAGCAGGGACAGCTACACCGGGGAGCTGTTTTTT
TRBJ2-2 TRBD1 NA TRBV5-6 CASSRDRGNTGELFF TGTGCCAGCAGCCGGGACAGGGGAAACACCGGGGAGCTGTTTTTT
TRBJ2-3 TRBD2 NA TRBV28 CASRTRGGRTDTQYF TGTGCCAGCAGAACTCGGGGCGGGAGAACAGATACGCAGTATTTT
TRBJ2-3 TRBD1 NA TRBV5-5 CASSPGQGIDTQYF TGTGCCAGCAGCCCTGGACAGGGGATAGATACGCAGTATTTT
TRBJ2-1 TRBD2 NA TRBV2 CASSPPPRAGVLRNEQFF TGTGCCAGCAGTCCCCCGCCTAGGGCGGGAGTCCTCAGGAATGAGCAGTTCTTC
TRBJ2-1 NA NA TRBV27 CASSPQTGPEYNEQFF TGTGCCAGCAGTCCCCAGACAGGACCCGAGTACAATGAGCAGTTCTTC
TRBJ1-1 NA NA TRBV27 CASSSDWAGTEAFF TGTGCCAGCAGTTCGGACTGGGCGGGCACTGAAGCTTTCTTT
TRBJ1-1 TRBD1 once TRBV19 CASSLNRGTEAFF TGTGCCAGTAGTCTAAACAGGGGCACTGAAGCTTTCTTT
TRBJ2-3 NA NA TRBV2 CASSEAWRTTDTQYF TGTGCCAGCAGTGAGGCTTGGAGGACCACAGATACGCAGTATTTT